Described below is a single T cell receptor beta chain sequence and its context. Its antigen is still unknown. This CDR3 contains 16 residues. Germline-derived CDR1 and CDR2 are SGHRS and YFSETQ. Trimming left V 5 bases short and J 3 bases short, with 19 bases between. The data were taken from a study of metastatic and nonmetastatic thyroid tumors. Study-level results: Reported TCR beta diversity, measured in blood and tumor, was significantly higher for malignant thyroid tumors than for benign nodules.

Nobody among the patients had been given any treatment before thyroid surgery. Authors' processing steps: A papillary thyroid cancer distant-metastasis classifier was built from CDR3 differences across clinicopathological groups. With MiXCR, TCRdb called clones anew from the PCR reads. For this entry, the V and J calls and clone size follow TCRdb and not the study's own pipeline. Of roughly 48,000 clones in the sample, roughly 15% were seen once. This sequence was found in a female donor with papillary thyroid cancer or a benign thyroid nodule (not recorded which). Some clones in this sample may be carry-over from other donors' samples. This chain uses TRBV5-1 with TRBJ2-3, with D perhaps assigned TRBD1 or TRBD2 (5 bases each). The source material was blood. The CDR3 nucleotides read TGCGCCAGCAGACCCGTGGGGGTAACTAGAACAGATACGCAGTATTTT. Translated, it gives CASRPVGVTRTDTQYF.